The clone carrying this TCR beta chain was found once. The data were obtained in a study of blood T cell repertoires in COVID-19. Study overall: The origin of the acute and convalescent COVID-19 samples was the United States, Italy and Spain.

Authors' processing steps: The authors estimated nucleated cell counts from reference gene primer amplification. Generated by immunoSEQ multiplex PCR, the TCRdb table keeps only in-frame clones and is missing some. That table furnishes V, J and clone size, whereas the DNA furnished D and trimming. The sample comprises 25,000 to 30,000 clones, about 88% of which are singletons, and around a tenth rests with the top ten. Per germline, CDR1 SEHNR and CDR2 FQNEAQ (reference sequence). This CDR3 comprises 19 residues. V shed 8 bases and J 0 bases; nucleotides not matched to a gene: 18. The origin of this receptor is a human donor in a cohort sampled during active COVID-19. The chain carries TRBV7-9 and TRBJ2-1; 8 positions agree with TRBD2. Material for sequencing was peripheral blood. CDR3 protein: CASDQGASGPRSSYNEQFF. The CDR3 DNA is TGTGCCAGCGACCAAGGGGCTAGCGGGCCTAGGAGCTCCTACAATGAGCAGTTCTTC.